The source of this T cell receptor (beta chain) is a study of T cells expressing NK-cell markers. Study overall: Researchers got TCR beta repertoires out of sorted CD3+CD56+NKG2C+, CD3+CD56+NKG2C- and CD3+CD56-NKG2C+ T cells.

CDR1 is SGHAT, CDR2 FQNNGV, per germline. This CDR3 comprises 16 residues. About this clonotype: Its antigen is undetermined.

TCRdb reprocessed the 5' RACE reads and keeps a single row for each CDR3 protein, giving no DNA. This sample's table reports roughly 120,000 distinct CDR3 sequences. Overall study findings and caveats: Four donors showed these clonotypes also leading the CD3+CD56-NKG2C+ fraction. Roughly six donors showed dominant NKG2C+ clonotypes comprising about 1.0-7.0% of their CD8+ T cells.

The rearrangement links TRBV11-2 to TRBJ2-3; TCRdb indicates TRBD1, and absent DNA this call remains unverified. The source is a woman between 18 and 70 years old in good health. Specimen: blood T cells: a sorted CD56 or NKG2C T cell subset, CD4+ or CD8+ T cells, or bulk PBMC T cells (not recorded which). The CDR3 here is CASSRESGGPPDTQYF. The complete variable domain, with remaining parts taken from reference TRBV11-2 and TRBJ2-3, reads EAGVAQSPRYKIIEKRQSVAFWCNPISGHATLYWYQQILGQGPKLLIQFQNNGVVDDSQLPKDRFSAERLKGVDSTLKIQPAKLEDSAVYLCASSRESGGPPDTQYFGPGTRLTVL.